This T cell receptor (beta chain) was retrieved from a study of vaccination and CD4 T cells after COVID-19 (dated by TCRdb to between 2020 and 2023). At the level of the whole study: Convalescent patients had a positive SARS-CoV-2 result on nasal swab PCR, and of these patients, fewer than ten had mild disease and one had severe disease. Six males and four females were included in the convalescent cohort, with two Hispanic individuals, seven Caucasians, two Asians and one multiracial person represented. Each participant got two doses of either the Pfizer-BioNTech BNT162b2 vaccine (n=8) or the Moderna mRNA-1273 vaccine (n=2). Post-COVID blood samples from convalescent patients were collected a median of 101 days after diagnosis, with a range of roughly 35 to 161 days. Post-vaccine blood samples were obtained a median of about 77 days after the second vaccine dose, with a range of roughly 14 to 241 days. For stimulating the cultures, overlapping spike peptide pools were used, derived from SARS-CoV-2 as well as from the common cold coronaviruses HCoV-NL63, HCoV-OC43 and HCoV-229E. As controls, cultures received a CEFX viral epitope pool (the positive control), an HIV-1 Nef peptide pool (the negative control), or no peptide at all. In about 11 COVID-19 convalescent patients and a handful of infection-naive healthy vaccine recipients, the spike-specific CD4+ TCR repertoire before mRNA vaccination was compared with the repertoire after mRNA vaccination.

Broader findings and caveats from the paper: Of the vaccine-specific clones found in convalescent patients, nearly all (304 of 307) were mono-reactive for SARS-CoV-2 spike instead of being cross-reactive with common cold coronaviruses. Only a relatively small number of convalescent patients were included in the study, and early timepoints following natural infection were not analyzed. An increase in the median number of SARS-CoV-2-reactive clonotypes from approximately 20 after infection to about 39 after vaccination was observed, but the change was not found to be significant. In convalescent patients, a median around 90% of post-vaccine SARS-CoV-2-reactive clones were detected only after vaccination, suggesting vaccine-specific priming.

The intended sense of this specimen's treatment or condition label: roughly ten-day PBMC culture with coronavirus spike peptide pools or control peptides (ViraFEST assay). The ViraFEST assay, used in the study, expanded antigen-specific T cells with peptide pools and then identified the expanded clonotypes through TCR sequencing. Positive SARS-CoV-2 PCR tests in the convalescent patients dated from March to December 2020, before Alpha, Beta and Delta variants emerged in the United States. Each well held 2 million or so PBMCs cultured in IMDM containing roughly 5% human AB serum and about 10 IU/ml IL-2, with about 9.4 ug/ml peptide pools added. Half of the culture medium was replaced with fresh IL-2-containing medium on days 3 and 7. After around 11 days of culture, CD4+ T cells were isolated by negative selection using the EasySep CD4+ T cell isolation kit. PBMCs were separated from whole blood using Ficoll-Paque Plus gradient centrifugation and then either used fresh or cryopreserved at -140C. Triplicate wells were generally used for each culture condition.

Library creation used PCR. TCR sequencing of DNA from cultured CD4+ T cells used the Oncomine TCR Beta short-read assay at the Johns Hopkins FTIC core. Genomic DNA was extracted from the cultured CD4+ T cells with the QIAamp micro DNA kit. Oncomine TCR Beta libraries from cultured CD4+ T cells were pooled using unique dual indexes and sequenced on an Illumina iSeq 100. The paper's processing steps were these. Non-productive sequences were removed, and CDR3s that did not start with C, did not end with F or W, or were shorter than 7 amino acids were discarded. The MANAFEST web application identified antigen-specific clonotypes by comparing peptide-stimulated wells against reference wells and other culture wells. Positive clones required FDR below 0.05, an odds ratio above 5, and productive frequency above 0.1% in at least two of three replicate wells. A clonotype counted as cross-reactive if it showed significant expansion both in the SARS-CoV-2 spike wells and in at least one common cold coronavirus spike condition. CDR3 homology was assessed with Levenshtein distances (stringdist) and unrooted phylogenetic trees (ape) in R version 3.6.1. The public reads were quality trimmed at Q25 with fastp and then assembled into clones with MiXCR by TCRdb, keeping productive beta chains. One record per CDR3 amino acid sequence lists the most common genes and DNA. For this entry, the V and J calls and clone size follow TCRdb and not the study's own pipeline. For this sample there are some 13,000 distinct CDR3 sequences; 40% appear just once. The ten largest clones take up 8% to 13% of the sample.

The CDR3 runs 14 amino acids, cysteine and phenylalanine included. CDR3 DNA only is kept here, 42 bases in frame from base 1. V ends up 8 bases short and J 5 bases short, with an unmatched junction base count of 11. CDR1 and CDR2, per the germline V gene (reference sequence), are DFQATT and SNEGSKA. This clonotype was found a few times. Which antigen it targets is not known. Base qualities are not at hand, and no much larger clone is one base apart. The sequencing sample was made of CD4+ T cells from blood, cultured in vitro. The rearranged chain carries TRBV20-1 and TRBJ2-1; TRBD1 aligns with 8 central bases. This receptor was taken from a human donor who had recovered from COVID-19. The CDR3 reads as follows: CSQRAGGKDNEQFF. The nucleotide sequence is TGCAGTCAAAGGGCAGGGGGCAAAGACAATGAGCAGTTCTTC.